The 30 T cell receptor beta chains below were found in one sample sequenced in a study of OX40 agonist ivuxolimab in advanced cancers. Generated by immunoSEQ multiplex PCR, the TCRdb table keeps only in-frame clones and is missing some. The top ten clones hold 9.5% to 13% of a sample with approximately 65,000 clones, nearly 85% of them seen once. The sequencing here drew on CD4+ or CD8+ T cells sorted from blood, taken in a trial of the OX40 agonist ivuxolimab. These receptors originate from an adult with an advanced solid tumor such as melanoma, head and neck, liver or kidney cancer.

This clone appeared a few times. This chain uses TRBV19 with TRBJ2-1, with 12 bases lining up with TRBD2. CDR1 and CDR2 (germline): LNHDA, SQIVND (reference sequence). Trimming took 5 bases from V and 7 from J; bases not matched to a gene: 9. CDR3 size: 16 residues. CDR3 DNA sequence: TGTGCCAGTAGTTCCGAGGGACTAGCGGGTTGGAATGAGCAGTTCTTC. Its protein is CASSSEGLAGWNEQFF.

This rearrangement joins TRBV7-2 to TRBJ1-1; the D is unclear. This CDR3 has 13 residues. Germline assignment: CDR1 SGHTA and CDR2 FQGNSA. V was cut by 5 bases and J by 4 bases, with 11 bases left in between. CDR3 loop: CASSIGWATEAFF. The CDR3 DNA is TGTGCCAGCAGCATCGGGTGGGCCACTGAAGCTTTCTTT. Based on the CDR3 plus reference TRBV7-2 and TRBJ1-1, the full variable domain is GAGVSQSPSNKVTEKGKDVELRCDPISGHTALYWYRQSLGQGLEFLIYFQGNSAPDKSGLPSDRFSAERTGGSVSTLTIQRTQQEDSAVYLCASSIGWATEAFFGQGTRLTVV.

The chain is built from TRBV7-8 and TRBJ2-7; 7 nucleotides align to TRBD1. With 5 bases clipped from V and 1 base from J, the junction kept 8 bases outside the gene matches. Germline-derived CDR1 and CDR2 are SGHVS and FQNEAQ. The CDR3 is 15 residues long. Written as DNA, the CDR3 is TGTGCCAGCAGCCAAAACGTGGGACAGTCCTACGAGCAGTACGTC. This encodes CASSQNVGQSYEQYV.

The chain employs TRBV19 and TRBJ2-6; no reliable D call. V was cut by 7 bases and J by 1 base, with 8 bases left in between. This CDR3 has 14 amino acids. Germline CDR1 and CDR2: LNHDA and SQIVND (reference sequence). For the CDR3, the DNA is TGTGCCAGTAAAGAACAGTCTGGGGCCAACGTCCTGACTTTC. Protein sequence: CASKEQSGANVLTF.

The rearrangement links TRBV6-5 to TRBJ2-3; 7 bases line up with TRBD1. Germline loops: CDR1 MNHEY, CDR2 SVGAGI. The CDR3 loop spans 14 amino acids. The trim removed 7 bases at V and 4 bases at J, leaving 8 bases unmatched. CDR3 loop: CASTLNRGADTQYF. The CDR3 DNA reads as TGTGCCAGCACTTTAAACAGGGGCGCAGATACGCAGTATTTT.

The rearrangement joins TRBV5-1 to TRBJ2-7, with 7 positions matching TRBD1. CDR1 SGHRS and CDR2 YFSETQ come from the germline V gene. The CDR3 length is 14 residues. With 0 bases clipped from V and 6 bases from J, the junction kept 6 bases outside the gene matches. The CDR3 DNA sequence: TGCGCCAGCAGCTTGGGAGGGGGCGACCGCGAGCAGTACTTC. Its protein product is CASSLGGGDREQYF.

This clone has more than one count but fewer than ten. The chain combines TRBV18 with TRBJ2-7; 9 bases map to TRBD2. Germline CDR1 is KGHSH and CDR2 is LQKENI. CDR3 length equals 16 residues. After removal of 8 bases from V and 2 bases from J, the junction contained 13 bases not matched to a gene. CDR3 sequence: CASARAIAGAPYEQYF. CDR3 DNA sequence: TGTGCCAGCGCAAGAGCTATAGCGGGGGCTCCCTACGAGCAGTACTTC.

In DNA form, the CDR3 reads TGTGCCAGCAGCTTAGATCCAGGGTGGGTCACTGAAGCTTTCTTT. It codes for CASSLDPGWVTEAFF. The chain is built from TRBV7-2 and TRBJ1-1; tentative D call: TRBD1 (5 bases). V was trimmed by 1 base and J by 4 bases, leaving 13 bases between them. The V gene's germline CDR1 is SGHTA and CDR2 FQGNSA. The CDR3 is 15 residues long. The full variable domain, completed using reference TRBV7-2 and TRBJ1-1, is GAGVSQSPSNKVTEKGKDVELRCDPISGHTALYWYRQSLGQGLEFLIYFQGNSAPDKSGLPSDRFSAERTGGSVSTLTIQRTQQEDSAVYLCASSLDPGWVTEAFFGQGTRLTVV.

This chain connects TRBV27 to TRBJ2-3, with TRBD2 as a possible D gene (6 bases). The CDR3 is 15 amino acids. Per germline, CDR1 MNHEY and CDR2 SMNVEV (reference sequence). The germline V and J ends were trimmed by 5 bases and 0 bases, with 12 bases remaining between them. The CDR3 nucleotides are TGTGCCAGCAGTCTTAGCGGCTCTAGCACAGATACGCAGTATTTT. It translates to CASSLSGSSTDTQYF.

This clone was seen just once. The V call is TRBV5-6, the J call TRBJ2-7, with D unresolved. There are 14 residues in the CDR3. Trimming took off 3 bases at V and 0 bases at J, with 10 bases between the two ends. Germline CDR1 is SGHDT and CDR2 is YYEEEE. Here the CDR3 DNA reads TGTGCCAGCAGCTCTAAGCCTAGCTCCTACGAGCAGTACGTC. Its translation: CASSSKPSSYEQYV.

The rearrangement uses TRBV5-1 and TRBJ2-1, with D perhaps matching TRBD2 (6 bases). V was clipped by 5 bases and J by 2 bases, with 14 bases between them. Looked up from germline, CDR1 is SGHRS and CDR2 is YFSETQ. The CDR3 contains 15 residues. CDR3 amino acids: CASRSRDFPYNEQFF. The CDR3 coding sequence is TGCGCCAGCAGGAGCCGGGACTTCCCCTACAATGAGCAGTTCTTC.

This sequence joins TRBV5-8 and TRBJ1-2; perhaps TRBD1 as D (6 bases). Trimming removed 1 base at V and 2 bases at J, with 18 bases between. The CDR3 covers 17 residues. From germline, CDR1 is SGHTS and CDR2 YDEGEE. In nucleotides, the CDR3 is TGTGCCAGCAGCTTGTTGGTTCGGACAGATAACAACTATGGCTACACCTTC. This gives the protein CASSLLVRTDNNYGYTF.

CDR3 DNA: TGTGCCAGCAGCTTGGAGGCGGGGAGCAACACCGGGGAGCTGTTTTTT. As protein: CASSLEAGSNTGELFF. The chain carries TRBV5-4 and TRBJ2-2; D is perhaps TRBD2 (6 bases). The V end lost 0 bases, the J end lost 2 bases, and 11 bases lay between the germline ends. The CDR3 extends over 16 amino acids. Germline lookup yields CDR1 SGHNT and CDR2 YYREEE (reference sequence).

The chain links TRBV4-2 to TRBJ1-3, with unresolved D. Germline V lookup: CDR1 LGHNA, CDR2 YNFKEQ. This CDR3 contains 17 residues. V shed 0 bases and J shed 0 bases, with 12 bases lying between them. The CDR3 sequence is CASSQEVATYSGNTIYF. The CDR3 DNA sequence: TGTGCCAGCAGCCAAGAGGTAGCGACCTACTCTGGAAACACCATATATTTT.

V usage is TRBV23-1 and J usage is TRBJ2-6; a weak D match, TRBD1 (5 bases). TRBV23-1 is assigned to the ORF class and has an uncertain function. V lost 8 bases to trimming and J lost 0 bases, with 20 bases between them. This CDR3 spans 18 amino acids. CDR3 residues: CASVPRQYPSSGANVLTF. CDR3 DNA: TGCGCCAGCGTACCCCGACAGTACCCCAGCTCTGGGGCCAACGTCCTGACTTTC.

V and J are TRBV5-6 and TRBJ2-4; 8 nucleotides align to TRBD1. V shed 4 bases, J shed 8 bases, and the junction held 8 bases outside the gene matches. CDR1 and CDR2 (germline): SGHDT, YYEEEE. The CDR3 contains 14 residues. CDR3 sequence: CASSPGTGSDIQYF. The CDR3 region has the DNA TGTGCCAGCAGCCCCGGGACAGGCTCGGACATTCAGTACTTC.

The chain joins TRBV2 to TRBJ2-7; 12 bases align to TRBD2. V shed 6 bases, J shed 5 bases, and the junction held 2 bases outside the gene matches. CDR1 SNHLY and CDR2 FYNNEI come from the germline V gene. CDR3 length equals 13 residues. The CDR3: CASRRTSGDEQYV. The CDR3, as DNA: TGTGCCAGCAGGCGGACTAGCGGGGACGAGCAGTACGTC.

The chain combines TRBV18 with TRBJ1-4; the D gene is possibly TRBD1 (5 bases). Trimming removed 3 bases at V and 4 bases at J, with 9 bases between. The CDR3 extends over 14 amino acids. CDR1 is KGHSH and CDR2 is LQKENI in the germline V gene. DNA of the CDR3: TGTGCCAGCTCACCCTCAGGGATTAATGAAAAACTGTTTTTT. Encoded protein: CASSPSGINEKLFF. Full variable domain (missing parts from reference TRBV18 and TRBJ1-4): NAGVMQNPRHLVRRRGQEARLRCSPMKGHSHVYWYRQLPEEGLKFMVYLQKENIIDESGMPKERFSAEFPKEGPSILRIQQVVRGDSAAYFCASSPSGINEKLFFGSGTQLSVL.

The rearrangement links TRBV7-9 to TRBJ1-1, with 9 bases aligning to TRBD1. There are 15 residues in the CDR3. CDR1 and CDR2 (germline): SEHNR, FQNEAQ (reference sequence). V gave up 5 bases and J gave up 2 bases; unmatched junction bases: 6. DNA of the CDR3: TGTGCCAGCAGCGCACAGGGGGCCGCTAACACTGAAGCTTTCTTT. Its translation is CASSAQGAANTEAFF.

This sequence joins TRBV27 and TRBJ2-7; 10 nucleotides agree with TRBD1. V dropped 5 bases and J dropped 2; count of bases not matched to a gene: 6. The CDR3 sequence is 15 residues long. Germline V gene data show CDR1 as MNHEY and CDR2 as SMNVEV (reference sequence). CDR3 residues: CASSVTGTGAYEQYF. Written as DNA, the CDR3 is TGTGCCAGCAGTGTAACCGGGACAGGGGCCTACGAGCAGTACTTC.

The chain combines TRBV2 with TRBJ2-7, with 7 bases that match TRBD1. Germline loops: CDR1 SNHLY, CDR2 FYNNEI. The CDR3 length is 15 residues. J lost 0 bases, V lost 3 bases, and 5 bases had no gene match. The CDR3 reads CASSDPRDSSYEQYF. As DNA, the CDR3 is TGTGCCAGCAGTGATCCCCGGGACAGCTCCTACGAGCAGTACTTC.

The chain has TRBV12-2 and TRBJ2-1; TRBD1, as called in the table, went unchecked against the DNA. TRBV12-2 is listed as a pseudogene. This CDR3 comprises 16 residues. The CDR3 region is CASRLSDRGPGAEQFF. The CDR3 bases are TGTGCAAGTCGCTTATCGGACAGGGGGCCCGGGGCTGAGCAGTTCTTC.

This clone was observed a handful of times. The CDR3: CASSWTENTEAFF. The DNA for the CDR3 is TGTGCCAGCAGCTGGACAGAGAACACTGAAGCTTTCTTT. This chain connects TRBV7-9 to TRBJ1-1; D might be TRBD1 (6 bases). The germline V and J ends were trimmed by 4 bases and 1 base, with 7 bases remaining between them. Germline V gene lookup returns CDR1 SEHNR and CDR2 FQNEAQ (reference sequence). The CDR3 sequence is 13 residues long.

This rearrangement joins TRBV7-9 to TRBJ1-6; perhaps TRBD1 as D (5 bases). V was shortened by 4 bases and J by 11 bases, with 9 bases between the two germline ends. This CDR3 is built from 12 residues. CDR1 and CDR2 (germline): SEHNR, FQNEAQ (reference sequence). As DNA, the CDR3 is TGTGCCAGCAGCTGGGAGGGGACACCCCTCCACTTT. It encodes CASSWEGTPLHF.

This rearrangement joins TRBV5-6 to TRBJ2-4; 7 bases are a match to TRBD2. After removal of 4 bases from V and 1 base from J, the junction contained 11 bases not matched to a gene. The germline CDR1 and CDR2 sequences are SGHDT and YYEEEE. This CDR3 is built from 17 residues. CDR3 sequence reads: CASSLPPGEGAKNIQYF. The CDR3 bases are TGTGCCAGCAGCCTGCCGCCGGGGGAGGGGGCCAAAAACATTCAGTACTTC.

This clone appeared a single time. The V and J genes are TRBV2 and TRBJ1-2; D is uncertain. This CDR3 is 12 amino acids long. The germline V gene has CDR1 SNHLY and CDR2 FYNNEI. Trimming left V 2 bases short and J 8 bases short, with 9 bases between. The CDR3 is CASSERFSGYTF. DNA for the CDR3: TGTGCCAGCAGTGAAAGGTTTTCGGGCTACACCTTC.

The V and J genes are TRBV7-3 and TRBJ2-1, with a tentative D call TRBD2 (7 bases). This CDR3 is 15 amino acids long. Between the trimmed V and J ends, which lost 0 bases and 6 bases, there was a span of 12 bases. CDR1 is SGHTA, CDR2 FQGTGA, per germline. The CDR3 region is CASSLTTGGRNEQFF. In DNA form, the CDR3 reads TGTGCCAGCAGCTTAACGACGGGGGGCCGCAATGAGCAGTTCTTC.

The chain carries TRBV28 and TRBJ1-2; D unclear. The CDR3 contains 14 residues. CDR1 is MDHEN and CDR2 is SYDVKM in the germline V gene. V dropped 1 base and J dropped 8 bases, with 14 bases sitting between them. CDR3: CASSLFSGLGGYTF. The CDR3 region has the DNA TGTGCCAGCAGTTTATTTTCGGGTCTGGGCGGCTACACCTTC.

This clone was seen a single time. The CDR3 is CASSPRTVSWEKLFF. CDR3 bases: TGTGCCAGCAGCCCTAGAACCGTCAGCTGGGAAAAACTGTTTTTT. The J gene is TRBJ1-4, the V gene TRBV7-2; the D is unclear. Germline V lookup: CDR1 SGHTA, CDR2 FQGNSA. Trimming took 5 bases from V and 8 from J, leaving 18 bases between them. The CDR3 runs to 15 residues. Drawing the rest from reference TRBV7-2 and TRBJ1-4, the complete variable domain is GAGVSQSPSNKVTEKGKDVELRCDPISGHTALYWYRQSLGQGLEFLIYFQGNSAPDKSGLPSDRFSAERTGGSVSTLTIQRTQQEDSAVYLCASSPRTVSWEKLFFGSGTQLSVL.

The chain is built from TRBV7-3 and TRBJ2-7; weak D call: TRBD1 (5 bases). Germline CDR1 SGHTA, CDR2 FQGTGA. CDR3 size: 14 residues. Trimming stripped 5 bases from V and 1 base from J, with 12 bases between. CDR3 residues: CASSPQGASYEQYV. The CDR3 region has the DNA TGTGCCAGCAGCCCCCAAGGGGCTTCCTACGAGCAGTACGTC.